Sequencing of this T cell receptor (beta chain) was carried out in a study of tumor T cells in aggressive B-cell lymphoma. This CDR3 has 12 amino acids. The V segment lost 5 bases and the J segment 12 bases; nucleotides outside the gene matches: 7. Germline V gives CDR1 SGHAT, CDR2 FQNNGV. The assay was immunoSEQ multiplex PCR, and TCRdb's table has in-frame clones only and misses some. The sample carries 3,100 or so clones, approximately 90% recorded once. This clone was observed once. The receptor was derived from an adult with diffuse large B cell lymphoma. The material sequenced was tumor tissue. This rearrangement joins TRBV11-2 to TRBJ2-1, with 7 bases matching TRBD1. The CDR3 nucleotides read TGTGCCAGCAGCCCAGACAGGGATACGCAGTTCTTC. Its protein product is CASSPDRDTQFF. Full variable domain (outside the CDR3, taken from reference TRBV11-2 and TRBJ2-1): EAGVAQSPRYKIIEKRQSVAFWCNPISGHATLYWYQQILGQGPKLLIQFQNNGVVDDSQLPKDRFSAERLKGVDSTLKIQPAKLEDSAVYLCASSPDRDTQFFGPGTRLTVL.